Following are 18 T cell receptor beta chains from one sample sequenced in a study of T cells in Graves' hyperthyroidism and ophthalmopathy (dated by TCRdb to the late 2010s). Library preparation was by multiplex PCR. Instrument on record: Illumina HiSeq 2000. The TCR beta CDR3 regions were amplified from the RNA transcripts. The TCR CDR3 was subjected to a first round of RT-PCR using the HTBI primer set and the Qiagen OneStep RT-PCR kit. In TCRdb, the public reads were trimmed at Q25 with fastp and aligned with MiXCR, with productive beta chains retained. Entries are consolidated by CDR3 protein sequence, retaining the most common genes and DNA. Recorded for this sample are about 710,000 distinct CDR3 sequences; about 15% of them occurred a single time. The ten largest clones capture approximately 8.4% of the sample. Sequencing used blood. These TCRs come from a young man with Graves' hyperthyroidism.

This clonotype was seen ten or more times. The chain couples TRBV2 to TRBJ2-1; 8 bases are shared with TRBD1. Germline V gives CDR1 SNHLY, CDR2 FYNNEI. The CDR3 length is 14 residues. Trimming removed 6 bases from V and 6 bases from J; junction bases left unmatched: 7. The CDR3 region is CASRPTGVSNEQFF. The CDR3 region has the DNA TGTGCCAGCAGGCCGACAGGGGTCTCCAATGAGCAGTTCTTC.

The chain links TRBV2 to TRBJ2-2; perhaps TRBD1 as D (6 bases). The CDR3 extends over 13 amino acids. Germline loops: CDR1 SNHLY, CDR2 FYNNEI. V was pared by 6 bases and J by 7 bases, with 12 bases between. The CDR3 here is CASRDSPIGELFF. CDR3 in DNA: TGTGCCAGCAGGGACAGCCCGATCGGGGAGCTGTTTTTT. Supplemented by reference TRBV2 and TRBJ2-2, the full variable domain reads EPEVTQTPSHQVTQMGQEVILRCVPISNHLYFYWYRQILGQKVEFLVSFYNNEISEKSEIFDDQFSVERPDGSNFTLKIRSTKLEDSAMYFCASRDSPIGELFFGEGSRLTVL.

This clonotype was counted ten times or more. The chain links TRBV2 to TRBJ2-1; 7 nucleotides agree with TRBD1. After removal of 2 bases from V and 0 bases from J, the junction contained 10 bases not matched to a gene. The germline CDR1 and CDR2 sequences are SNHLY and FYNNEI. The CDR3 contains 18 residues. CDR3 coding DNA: TGTGCCAGCAGTGAAAAGGGACAGCTGTTTCTCTCCTACAATGAGCAGTTCTTC. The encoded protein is CASSEKGQLFLSYNEQFF.

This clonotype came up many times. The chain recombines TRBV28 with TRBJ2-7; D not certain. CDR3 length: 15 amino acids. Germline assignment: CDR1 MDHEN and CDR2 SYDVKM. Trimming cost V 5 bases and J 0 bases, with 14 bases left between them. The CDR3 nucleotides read TGTGCCAGCAGTGCTGGACCGTTGAGCTCCTACGAGCAGTACTTC. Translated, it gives CASSAGPLSSYEQYF.

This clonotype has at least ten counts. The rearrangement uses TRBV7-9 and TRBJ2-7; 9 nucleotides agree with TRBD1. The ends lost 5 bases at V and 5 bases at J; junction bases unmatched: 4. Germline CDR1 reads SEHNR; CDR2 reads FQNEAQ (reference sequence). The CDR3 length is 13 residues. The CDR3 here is CASSGRTGDEQYF. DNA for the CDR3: TGTGCCAGCAGCGGCCGGACAGGGGACGAGCAGTACTTC. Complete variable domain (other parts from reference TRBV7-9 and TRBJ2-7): DTGVSQNPRHKITKRGQNVTFRCDPISEHNRLYWYRQTLGQGPEFLTYFQNEAQLEKSRLLSDRFSAERPKGSFSTLEIQRTEQGDSAMYLCASSGRTGDEQYFGPGTRLTVT.

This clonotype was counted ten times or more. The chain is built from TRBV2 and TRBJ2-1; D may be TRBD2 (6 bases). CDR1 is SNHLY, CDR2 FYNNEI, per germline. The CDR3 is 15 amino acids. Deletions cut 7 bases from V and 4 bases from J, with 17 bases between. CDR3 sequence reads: CASTRESATYNEQFF. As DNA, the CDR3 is TGTGCCAGCACCCGGGAGTCTGCGACTTACAATGAGCAGTTCTTC.

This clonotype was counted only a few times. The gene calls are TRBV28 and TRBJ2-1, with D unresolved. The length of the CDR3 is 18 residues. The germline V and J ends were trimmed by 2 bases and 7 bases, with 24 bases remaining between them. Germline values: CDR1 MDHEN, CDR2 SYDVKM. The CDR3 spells CASSLKSRARQALNEQFF. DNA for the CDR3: TGTGCCAGCAGTTTAAAATCCAGAGCGCGGCAGGCCCTGAATGAGCAGTTCTTC. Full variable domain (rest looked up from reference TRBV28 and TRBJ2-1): DVKVTQSSRYLVKRTGEKVFLECVQDMDHENMFWYRQDPGLGLRLIYFSYDVKMKEKGDIPEGYSVSREKKERFSLILESASTNQTSMYLCASSLKSRARQALNEQFFGPGTRLTVL.

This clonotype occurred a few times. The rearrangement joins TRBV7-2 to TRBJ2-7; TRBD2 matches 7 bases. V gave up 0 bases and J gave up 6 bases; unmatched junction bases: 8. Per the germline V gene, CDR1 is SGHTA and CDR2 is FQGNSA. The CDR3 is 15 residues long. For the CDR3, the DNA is TGTGCCAGCAGCTTAGCGGGGACTACCTACACCGAGCAGTACTTC. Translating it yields CASSLAGTTYTEQYF.

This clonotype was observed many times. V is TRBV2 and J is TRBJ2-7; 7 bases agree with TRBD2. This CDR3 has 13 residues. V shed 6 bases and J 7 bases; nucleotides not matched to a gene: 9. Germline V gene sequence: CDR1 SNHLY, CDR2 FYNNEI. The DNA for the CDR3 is TGTGCCAGCAGGGGGGGGACCCTGGGAGAGCAGTACTTC. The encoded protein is CASRGGTLGEQYF.

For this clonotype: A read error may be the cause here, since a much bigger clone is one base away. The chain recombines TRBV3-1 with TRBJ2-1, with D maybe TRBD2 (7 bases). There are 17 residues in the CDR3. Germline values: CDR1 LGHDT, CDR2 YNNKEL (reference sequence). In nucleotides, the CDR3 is TGTGCCAGCAGCCAACCTCTCGGGGGGCCTTCCTACAATGGGCAGTTCTTC. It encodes CASSQPLGGPSYNGQFF.

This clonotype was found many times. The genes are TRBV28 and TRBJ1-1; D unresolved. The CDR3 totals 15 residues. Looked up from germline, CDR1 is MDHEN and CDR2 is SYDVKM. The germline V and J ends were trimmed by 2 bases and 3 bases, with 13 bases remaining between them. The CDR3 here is CASSLGTGWDTEAFF. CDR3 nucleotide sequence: TGTGCCAGCAGTTTAGGTACGGGATGGGACACTGAAGCTTTCTTT.

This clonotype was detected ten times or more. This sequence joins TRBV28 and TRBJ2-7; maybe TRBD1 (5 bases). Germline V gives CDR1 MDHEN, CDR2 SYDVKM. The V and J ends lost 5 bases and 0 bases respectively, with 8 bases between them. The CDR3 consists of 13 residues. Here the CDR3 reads CASSRQLSYEQYF. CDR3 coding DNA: TGTGCCAGCAGTCGACAGCTCTCCTACGAGCAGTACTTC.

The CDR3 DNA is TGCGCCAGCAGCCTCGGACAGGGGAGTTTTATCGATGAGCAGTTCTTC. Protein sequence: CASSLGQGSFIDEQFF. This chain uses TRBV5-1 with TRBJ2-1, with 9 bases matching TRBD1. The J segment lost 8 bases and the V segment lost 4 bases, leaving 13 bases of the junction unmatched. This CDR3 region has 16 residues. Germline V gives CDR1 SGHRS, CDR2 YFSETQ.

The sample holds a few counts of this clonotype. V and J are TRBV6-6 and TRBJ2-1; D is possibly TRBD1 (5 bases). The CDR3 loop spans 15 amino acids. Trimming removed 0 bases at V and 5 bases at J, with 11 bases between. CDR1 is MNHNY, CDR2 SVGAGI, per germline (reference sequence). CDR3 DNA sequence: TGTGCCAGCAGTTACTCTAGCAGGACAAACAATGAGCAGTTCTTC. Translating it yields CASSYSSRTNNEQFF.

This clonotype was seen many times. The CDR3 loop is CASSWAGLKKRSEQYF. The CDR3, as DNA: TGTGCCAGCAGTTGGGCCGGACTGAAAAAACGGTCCGAGCAGTACTTC. The rearrangement links TRBV28 to TRBJ2-7; a possible D gene is TRBD2 (5 bases). Trimming left V 4 bases short and J 6 bases short, with 22 bases between. This CDR3 comprises 16 residues. The germline CDR1 and CDR2 sequences are MDHEN and SYDVKM.

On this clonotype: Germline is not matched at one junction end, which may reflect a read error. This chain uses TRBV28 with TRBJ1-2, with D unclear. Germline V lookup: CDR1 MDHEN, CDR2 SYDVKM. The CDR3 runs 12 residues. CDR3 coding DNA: TGTGCCAACAGTTTATTTAGCTATGGCTACACCTTC. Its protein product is CANSLFSYGYTF.

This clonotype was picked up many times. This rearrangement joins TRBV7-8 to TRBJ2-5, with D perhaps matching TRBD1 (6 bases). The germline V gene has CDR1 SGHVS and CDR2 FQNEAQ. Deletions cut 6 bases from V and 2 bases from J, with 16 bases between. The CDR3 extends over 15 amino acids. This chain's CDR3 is CASSSRGLRQETQYF. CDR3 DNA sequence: TGTGCCAGCAGTTCCAGGGGTTTGCGGCAAGAGACCCAGTACTTC.

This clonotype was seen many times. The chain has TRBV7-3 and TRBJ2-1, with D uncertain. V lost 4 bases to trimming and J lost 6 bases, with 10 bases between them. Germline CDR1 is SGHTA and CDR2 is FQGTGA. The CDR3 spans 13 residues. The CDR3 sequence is CASSSIPTNEQFF. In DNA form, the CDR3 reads TGTGCCAGCAGCTCGATCCCCACCAATGAGCAGTTCTTC.